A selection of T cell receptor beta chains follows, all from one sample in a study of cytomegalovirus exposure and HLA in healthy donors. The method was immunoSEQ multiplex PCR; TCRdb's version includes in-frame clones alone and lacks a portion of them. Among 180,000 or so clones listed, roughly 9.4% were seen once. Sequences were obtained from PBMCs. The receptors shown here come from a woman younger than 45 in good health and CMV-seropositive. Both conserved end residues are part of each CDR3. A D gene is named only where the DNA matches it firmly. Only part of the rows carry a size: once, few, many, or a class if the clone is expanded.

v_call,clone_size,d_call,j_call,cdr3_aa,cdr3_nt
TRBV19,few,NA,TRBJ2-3,CASMRPGLDTQYF,TGTGCCAGTATGAGGCCAGGGTTGGATACGCAGTATTTT
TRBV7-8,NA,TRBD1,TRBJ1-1,CASSPGTGSEAFF,TGTGCCAGCAGCCCCGGGACAGGGAGTGAAGCTTTCTTT
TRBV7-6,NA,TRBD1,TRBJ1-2,CASSSQGLDGYTF,TGTGCCAGCAGTTCACAGGGGCTCGATGGCTACACCTTC
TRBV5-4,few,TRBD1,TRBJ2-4,CASSRRDRGTVNIQYF,TGTGCCAGCAGCCGACGGGACAGGGGGACGGTAAACATTCAGTACTTC
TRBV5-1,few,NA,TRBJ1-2,CASSSAPGAYGYTF,TGCGCCAGCAGCTCGGCCCCAGGTGCATATGGCTACACCTTC
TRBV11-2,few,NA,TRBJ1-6,CAGAAGLVNSPLHF,TGTGCCGGGGCGGCAGGCTTGGTCAATTCACCCCTCCACTTT
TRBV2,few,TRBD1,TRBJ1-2,CASERTGADGYTF,TGTGCCAGCGAAAGAACAGGGGCTGATGGCTACACCTTC
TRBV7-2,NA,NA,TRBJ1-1,CASSLVPNLNTEAFF,TGTGCCAGCAGCTTAGTCCCCAATTTGAACACTGAAGCTTTCTTT
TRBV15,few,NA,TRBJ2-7,CATSSTQESYEQYF,TGTGCCACCAGCAGCACACAGGAATCCTACGAGCAGTACTTC
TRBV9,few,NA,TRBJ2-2,CASITGESNTGELFF,TGTGCCAGCATCACAGGAGAATCGAACACCGGGGAGCTGTTTTTT
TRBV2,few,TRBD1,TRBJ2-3,CAGRDRGDTQYF,TGTGCCGGCCGGGACAGGGGGGATACGCAGTATTTT
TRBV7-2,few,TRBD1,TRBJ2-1,CASSARTGDNEQFF,TGTGCCAGCAGCGCCCGGACAGGGGACAATGAGCAGTTCTTC
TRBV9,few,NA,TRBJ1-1,CASSGGLWVGNTEAFF,TGTGCCAGCAGCGGGGGCCTTTGGGTGGGGAACACTGAAGCTTTCTTT
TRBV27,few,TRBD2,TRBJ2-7,CASHSASGRSTYEQYF,TGTGCCAGCCATTCGGCTAGCGGGAGATCCACCTACGAGCAGTACTTC
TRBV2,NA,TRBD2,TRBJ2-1,CASSLAGGLYNEQFF,TGTGCCAGCAGTTTAGCGGGAGGATTATACAATGAGCAGTTCTTC
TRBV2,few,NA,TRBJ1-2,CASSESGQHYGYTF,TGTGCCAGCAGTGAATCCGGACAGCACTATGGCTACACCTTC
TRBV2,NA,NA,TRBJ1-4,CASSVMGLANEKLFF,TGTGCCAGCAGTGTTATGGGGCTTGCTAATGAAAAACTGTTTTTT
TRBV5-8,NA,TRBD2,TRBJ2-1,CASSLRGGTTEQFF,TGTGCCAGCAGCTTGAGGGGTGGGACTACGGAGCAGTTCTTC
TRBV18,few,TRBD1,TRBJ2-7,CASSEGQGAVGQYF,TGTGCCAGCTCAGAAGGACAGGGGGCGGTTGGGCAGTACTTC
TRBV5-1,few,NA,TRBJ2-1,CASSLAIEGEQFF,TGCGCCAGCAGCTTGGCCATAGAGGGTGAGCAGTTCTTC
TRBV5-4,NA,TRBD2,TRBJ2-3,CATSGRTTDTQYF,TGTGCCACCAGCGGGAGAACCACAGATACGCAGTATTTT
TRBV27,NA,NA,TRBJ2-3,CATPLPPDTQYF,TGTGCCACCCCCCTACCCCCAGATACGCAGTATTTT
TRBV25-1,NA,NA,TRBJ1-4,CASSDGFPEKLFF,TGTGCCAGCAGTGACGGGTTTCCAGAAAAACTGTTTTTT
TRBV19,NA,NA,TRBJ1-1,CASSIYAGGRGTEAFF,TGTGCCAGTAGTATTTATGCGGGAGGACGAGGGACTGAAGCTTTCTTT
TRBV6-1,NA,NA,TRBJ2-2,CASSEHGLGELFF,TGTGCCAGCAGTGAGCACGGGTTAGGGGAGCTGTTTTTT
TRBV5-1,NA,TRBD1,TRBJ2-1,CASSPLGRGPYNEQFF,TGCGCCAGCAGCCCCCTAGGCAGGGGGCCTTACAATGAGCAGTTCTTC
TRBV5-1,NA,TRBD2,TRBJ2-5,CASSGEGRETQYF,TGCGCCAGCAGCGGGGAGGGACGAGAGACCCAGTACTTC
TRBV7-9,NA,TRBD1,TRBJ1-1,CASSQGTGIEAFF,TGTGCCAGCAGCCAAGGGACAGGGATTGAAGCTTTCTTT
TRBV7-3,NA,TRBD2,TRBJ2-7,CASSLMGAGNNYEQYF,TGTGCCAGCAGCTTAATGGGAGCGGGAAATAACTACGAGCAGTACTTC
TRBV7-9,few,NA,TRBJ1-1,CASRDTGEAFF,TGTGCCAGCAGAGATACAGGAGAAGCTTTCTTT
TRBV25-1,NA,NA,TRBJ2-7,CASSEWGVHEQYF,TGTGCCAGCAGTGAGTGGGGGGTCCACGAGCAGTACTTC
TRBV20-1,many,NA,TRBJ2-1,CSATRGNEQFF,TGCAGTGCGACCCGGGGGAATGAGCAGTTCTTC
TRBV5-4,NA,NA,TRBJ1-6,CASSLLSGSYNSPLHF,TGTGCCAGCAGCTTGCTTTCGGGCTCCTATAATTCACCCCTCCACTTT
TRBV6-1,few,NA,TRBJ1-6,CASSRGRADNSPLHF,TGTGCCAGCAGCAGGGGTCGGGCGGACAATTCACCCCTCCACTTT
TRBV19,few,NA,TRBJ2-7,CASTQGGPPYEQYF,TGTGCCAGTACGCAGGGGGGCCCCCCCTACGAGCAGTACTTC
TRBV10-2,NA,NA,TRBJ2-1,CASSPSRGRDNEQFF,TGCGCCAGCAGTCCGTCTAGGGGCCGCGACAATGAGCAGTTCTTC
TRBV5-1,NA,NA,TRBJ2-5,CASSLGDFQETQYF,TGCGCCAGCAGCTTGGGGGACTTTCAAGAGACCCAGTACTTC
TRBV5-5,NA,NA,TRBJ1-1,CASSLSARTTEAFF,TGTGCCAGCAGCTTGAGCGCCAGAACCACTGAAGCTTTCTTT
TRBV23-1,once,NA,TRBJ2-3,CASSQSDRTLIATSTDTQYF,TGCGCCAGCAGTCAATCTGACAGGACCCTAATCGCGACTAGCACAGATACGCAGTATTTT
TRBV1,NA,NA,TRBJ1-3,CTSPHTGSGNTIYF,TGCACCAGCCCGCACACAGGGTCCGGAAACACCATATATTTT
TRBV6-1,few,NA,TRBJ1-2,CASSEGEGRLHGYTF,TGTGCCAGCAGTGAGGGGGAGGGGAGGCTGCATGGCTACACCTTC
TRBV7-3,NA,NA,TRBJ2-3,CASSLETGDTQYF,TGTGCCAGCAGCCTAGAGACGGGAGATACGCAGTATTTT
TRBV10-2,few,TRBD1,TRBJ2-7,CASSEPHRGPGGEQYF,TGCGCCAGCAGTGAGCCACACAGGGGGCCGGGGGGAGAACAGTACTTC
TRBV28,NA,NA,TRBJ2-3,CASRSGGPTDTQYF,TGTGCCAGCAGGAGCGGTGGGCCCACAGATACGCAGTATTTT